The TCR beta chain under discussion was sequenced for a study of blood T cell repertoires in COVID-19. The overall study: COVID-19 samples, acute and convalescent, were from the United States, Italy and Spain.

The CDR3 runs 15 residues. The V end was cut by 0 bases, the J end by 0 bases, with 6 bases between. Germline V lookup: CDR1 MNHEY, CDR2 SMNVEV (reference sequence). Seattle's enrolled individuals joined amid active infection and were then monitored longitudinally. This table comes from immunoSEQ multiplex PCR, and its TCRdb copy is limited to in-frame clones, with some not included. The sample contains 85,000 to 100,000 clones, 80% to 90% of which appear only once. The specimen sequenced was peripheral blood. The sequence was collected from a man older than 75 with COVID-19, enrolled during active disease. This chain joins TRBV27 and TRBJ2-1, with D unclear. CDR3 sequence reads: CASSLSVSSYNEQFF. The CDR3 DNA sequence: TGTGCCAGCAGTTTATCGGTTAGCTCCTACAATGAGCAGTTCTTC.